The clone carrying this TCR beta chain was detected ten times or more. The data derive from a study of T cells in Graves' hyperthyroidism and ophthalmopathy. RNA transcripts were the template for amplifying TCR beta CDR3 regions. A set of HTBI primers served as the primers for a first-round RT-PCR of the TCR CDR3. TCRdb processed the multiplex PCR reads anew with MiXCR; each CDR3 protein has one entry. The table has about 210,000 distinct CDR3 sequences, 17% seen once. The trim removed 3 bases at V and 0 bases at J, leaving 12 bases unmatched. The CDR3 is 19 amino acids. What was sequenced was blood. V and J are TRBV12-3 or TRBV12-4 and TRBJ2-1, with 9 nucleotides matching TRBD1. The clonotype comes from a man aged 50-59 years with Graves' hyperthyroidism. The CDR3 DNA reads as TGTGCCAGCAGTTTGGGACAGGGCTTATGGGGGAGCTCCTACAATGAGCAGTTCTTC. Its translation: CASSLGQGLWGSSYNEQFF.